The clone carrying this T cell receptor (beta chain) appeared once. Antigen: not known. Every immunoSEQ plate was one replicate of a subset's evenly spread DNA. The assay was immunoSEQ multiplex PCR, and TCRdb's table has in-frame clones only and misses some. The top ten clones hold about 24% of a sample with about 680,000 clones, roughly 94% of them seen once. The germline V and J ends were trimmed by 4 bases and 6 bases, with 5 bases remaining between them. The CDR3 is made up of 11 amino acids. Looked up from germline, CDR1 is MGHRA and CDR2 is YSYEKL. The sample is drawn from a study of shared clonotypes between healthy human individuals. Study-level points and caveats: Researchers sampled only blood; tissue repertoires likely differ. Sorted-subset sequencing, rarefaction showed, was incomplete despite large depth.

CD45RO-negative cells were positively selected for CCR7, leaving out terminally differentiated effector memory CD45RA+ cells. The donor cohort consisted entirely of Caucasian adults residing in Nashville, Tennessee. Specimen: naive CD8+ T cells sorted from blood. The chain is built from TRBV4-1 and TRBJ2-3; no clear D gene. The source is a man in his thirties or forties in good health. The DNA of the CDR3 is TGCGCCAGCAGCCCCGGGGATACGCAGTATTTT. Protein product: CASSPGDTQYF.